This entry describes one TCR beta chain. This record comes from a study of CD8 T cells in Susac syndrome. A quantity of 0.5 to 1 ug RNA underwent reverse transcription using random hexamers. From the immunoSEQ multiplex PCR reads, TCRdb called clonotypes with MiXCR, one entry per CDR3 protein. The table lists 150,000 to 200,000 distinct CDR3 sequences, approximately 95% of them singletons. J gave up 8 bases and V 5 bases, and 4 bases lay outside the gene matches. Looked up from germline, CDR1 is SGHTA and CDR2 is FQGNSA. CDR3 length equals 13 residues. This sequence joins TRBV7-2 and TRBJ1-5; 9 bases line up with TRBD1. The receptor was derived from a human donor with multiple sclerosis. Sequencing was carried out using CD4+ T cells from PBMCs. This CDR3 is CASSQDRGKPQHF. The CDR3 coding sequence is TGTGCCAGCAGCCAAGACAGGGGGAAGCCCCAGCATTTT. Together with reference TRBV7-2 and TRBJ1-5, the CDR3 gives the full variable domain: GAGVSQSPSNKVTEKGKDVELRCDPISGHTALYWYRQSLGQGLEFLIYFQGNSAPDKSGLPSDRFSAERTGGSVSTLTIQRTQQEDSAVYLCASSQDRGKPQHFGDGTRLSIL.